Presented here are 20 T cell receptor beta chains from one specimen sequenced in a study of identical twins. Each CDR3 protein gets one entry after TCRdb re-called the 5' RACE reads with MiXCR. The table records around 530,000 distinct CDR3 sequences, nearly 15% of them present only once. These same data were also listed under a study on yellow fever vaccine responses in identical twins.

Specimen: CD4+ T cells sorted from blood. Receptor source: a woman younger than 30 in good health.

CDR3 DNA sequence: TGCGCCAGCAGCTTGGACGGTTCGAACACTGAAGCTTTCTTT. Encoded protein: CASSLDGSNTEAFF. The chain links TRBV5-1 to TRBJ1-1; D not certain. Trimming took off 0 bases at V and 1 base at J, with 7 bases between the two ends. Germline V gene lookup returns CDR1 SGHRS and CDR2 YFSETQ. The CDR3 sequence is 14 residues long.

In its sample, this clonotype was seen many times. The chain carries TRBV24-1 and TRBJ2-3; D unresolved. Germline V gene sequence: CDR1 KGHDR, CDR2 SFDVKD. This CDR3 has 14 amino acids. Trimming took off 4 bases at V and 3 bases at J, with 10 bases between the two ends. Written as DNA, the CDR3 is TGTGCCACCAGTGACCAGGTGAGGACAGATACGCAGTATTTT. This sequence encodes CATSDQVRTDTQYF.

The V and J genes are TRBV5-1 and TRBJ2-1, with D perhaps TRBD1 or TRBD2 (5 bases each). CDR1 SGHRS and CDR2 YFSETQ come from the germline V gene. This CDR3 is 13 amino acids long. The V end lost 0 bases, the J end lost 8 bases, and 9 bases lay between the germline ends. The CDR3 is CASSLGDGDEQFF. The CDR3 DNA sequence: TGCGCCAGCAGCTTGGGGGACGGGGATGAGCAGTTCTTC.

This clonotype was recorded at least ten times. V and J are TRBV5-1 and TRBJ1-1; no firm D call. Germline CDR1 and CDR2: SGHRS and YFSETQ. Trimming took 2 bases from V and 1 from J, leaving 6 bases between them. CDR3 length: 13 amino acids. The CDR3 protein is CASSFAQNTEAFF. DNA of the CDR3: TGCGCCAGCAGCTTCGCACAGAACACTGAAGCTTTCTTT.

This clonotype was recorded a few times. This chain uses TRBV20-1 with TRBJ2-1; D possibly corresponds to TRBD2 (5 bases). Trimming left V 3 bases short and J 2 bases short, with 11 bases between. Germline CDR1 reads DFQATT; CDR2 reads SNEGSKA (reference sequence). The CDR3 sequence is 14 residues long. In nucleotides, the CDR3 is TGCAGTGCTAGCGGGGTACTTGCCTACAATGAGCAGTTCTTC. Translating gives CSASGVLAYNEQFF.

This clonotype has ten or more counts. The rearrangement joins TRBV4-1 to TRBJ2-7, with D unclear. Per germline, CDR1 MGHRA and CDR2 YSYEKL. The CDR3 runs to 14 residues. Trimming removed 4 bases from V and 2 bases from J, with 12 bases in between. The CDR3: CASSPPGSPYEQYV. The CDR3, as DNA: TGCGCCAGCAGCCCACCCGGCTCCCCCTACGAGCAGTACGTC.

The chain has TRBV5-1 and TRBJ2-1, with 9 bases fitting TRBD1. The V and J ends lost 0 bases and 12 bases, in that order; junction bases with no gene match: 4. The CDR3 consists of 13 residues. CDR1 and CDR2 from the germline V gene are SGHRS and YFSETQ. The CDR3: CASSLGSTGGQFF. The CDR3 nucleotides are TGCGCCAGCAGCTTGGGGTCGACAGGGGGGCAGTTCTTC.

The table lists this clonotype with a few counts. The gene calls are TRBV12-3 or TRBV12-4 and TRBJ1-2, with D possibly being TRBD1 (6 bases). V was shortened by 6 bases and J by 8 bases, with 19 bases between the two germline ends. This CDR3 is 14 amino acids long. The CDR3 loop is CASRYSRGPWGYTF. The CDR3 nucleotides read TGTGCCAGCAGATACTCCAGGGGTCCCTGGGGCTACACCTTC.

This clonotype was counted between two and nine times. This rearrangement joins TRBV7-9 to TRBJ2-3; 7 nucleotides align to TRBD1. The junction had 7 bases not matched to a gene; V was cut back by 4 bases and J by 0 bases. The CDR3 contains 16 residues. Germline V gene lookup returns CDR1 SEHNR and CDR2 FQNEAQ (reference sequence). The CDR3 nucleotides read TGTGCCAGCAGCTATACGCGGACAGGAAGCACAGATACGCAGTATTTT. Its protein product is CASSYTRTGSTDTQYF.

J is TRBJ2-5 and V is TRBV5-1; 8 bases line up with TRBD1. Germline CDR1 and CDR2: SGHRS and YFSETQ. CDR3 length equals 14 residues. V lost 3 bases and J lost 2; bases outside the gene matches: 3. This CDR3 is CASSWDRYQETQYF. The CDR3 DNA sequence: TGCGCCAGCAGCTGGGACAGGTATCAAGAGACCCAGTACTTC.

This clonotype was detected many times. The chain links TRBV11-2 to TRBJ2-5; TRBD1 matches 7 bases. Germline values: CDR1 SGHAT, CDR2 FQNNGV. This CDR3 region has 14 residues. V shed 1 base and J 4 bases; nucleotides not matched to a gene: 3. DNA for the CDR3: TGTGCCAGCAGCTTAGCCAGGGGGATAGAGACCCAGTACTTC. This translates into CASSLARGIETQYF.

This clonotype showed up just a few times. The CDR3 sequence: CASLLGSRTYNEQFF. CDR3 nucleotides: TGTGCCAGCCTACTGGGAAGCCGAACCTACAATGAGCAGTTCTTC. The chain joins TRBV2 to TRBJ2-1; the D is unclear. The CDR3 is 15 amino acids. Germline-derived CDR1 and CDR2 are SNHLY and FYNNEI. V lost 8 bases to trimming and J lost 2 bases, with 16 bases between them.

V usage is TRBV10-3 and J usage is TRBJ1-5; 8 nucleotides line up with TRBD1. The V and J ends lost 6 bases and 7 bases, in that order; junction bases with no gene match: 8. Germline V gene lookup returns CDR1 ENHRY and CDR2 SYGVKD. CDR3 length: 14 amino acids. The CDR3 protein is CAIRDREGGQPQHF. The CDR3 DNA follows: TGTGCCATCAGGGACAGGGAAGGGGGACAGCCCCAGCATTTT.

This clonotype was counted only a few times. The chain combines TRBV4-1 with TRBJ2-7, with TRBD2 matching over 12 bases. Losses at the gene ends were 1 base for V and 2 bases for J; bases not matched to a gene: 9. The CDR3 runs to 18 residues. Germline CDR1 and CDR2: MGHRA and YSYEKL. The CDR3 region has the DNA TGCGCCAGCAGCCAAGGCCCACTAACTAGCGGGAGGCCCTACGAGCAGTACTTC. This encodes CASSQGPLTSGRPYEQYF.

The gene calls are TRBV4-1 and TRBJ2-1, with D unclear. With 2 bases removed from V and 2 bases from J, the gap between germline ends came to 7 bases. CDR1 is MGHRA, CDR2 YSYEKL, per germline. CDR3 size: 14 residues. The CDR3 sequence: CASSQQEAYNEQFF. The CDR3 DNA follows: TGCGCCAGCAGCCAACAGGAAGCCTACAATGAGCAGTTCTTC.

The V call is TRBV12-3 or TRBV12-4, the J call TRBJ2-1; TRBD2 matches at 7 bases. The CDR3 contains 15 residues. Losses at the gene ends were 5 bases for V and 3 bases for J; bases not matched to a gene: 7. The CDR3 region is CASSPSGFNYNEQFF. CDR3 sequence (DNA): TGTGCCAGCAGTCCTAGCGGATTTAACTACAATGAGCAGTTCTTC.

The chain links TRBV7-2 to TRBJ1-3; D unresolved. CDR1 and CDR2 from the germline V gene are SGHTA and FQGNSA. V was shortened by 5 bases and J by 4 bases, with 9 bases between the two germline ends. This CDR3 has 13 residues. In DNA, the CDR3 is TGTGCCAGCAGCCCCGTCTGGGGAAACACCATATATTTT. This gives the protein CASSPVWGNTIYF.

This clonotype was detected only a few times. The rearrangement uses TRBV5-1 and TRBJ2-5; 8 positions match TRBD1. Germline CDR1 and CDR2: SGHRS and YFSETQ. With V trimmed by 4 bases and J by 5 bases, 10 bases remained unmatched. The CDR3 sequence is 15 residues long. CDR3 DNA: TGCGCCAGCAGCAAGACAGGGGTTGCGTGGGAGACCCAGTACTTC. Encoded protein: CASSKTGVAWETQYF. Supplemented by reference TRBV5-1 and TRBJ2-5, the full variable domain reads KAGVTQTPRYLIKTRGQQVTLSCSPISGHRSVSWYQQTPGQGLQFLFEYFSETQRNKGNFPGRFSGRQFSNSRSEMNVSTLELGDSALYLCASSKTGVAWETQYFGPGTRLLVL.

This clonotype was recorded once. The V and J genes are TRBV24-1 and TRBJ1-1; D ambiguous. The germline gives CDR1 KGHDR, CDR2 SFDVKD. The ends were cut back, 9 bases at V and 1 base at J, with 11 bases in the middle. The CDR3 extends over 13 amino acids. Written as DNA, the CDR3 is TGTGCCACCTCCTTGACCGGGAACACTGAAGCTTTCTTT. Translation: CATSLTGNTEAFF.

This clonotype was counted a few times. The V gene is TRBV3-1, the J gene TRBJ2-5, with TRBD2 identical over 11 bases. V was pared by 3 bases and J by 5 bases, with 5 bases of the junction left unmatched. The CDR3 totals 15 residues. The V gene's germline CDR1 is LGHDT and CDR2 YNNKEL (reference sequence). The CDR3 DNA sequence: TGTGCCAGCAGCCACAGACTAGCGGGGCCCGAGACCCAGTACTTC. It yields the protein CASSHRLAGPETQYF.